Listed below are T cell receptor beta chains from one sample, sequenced in a study of blood T cell repertoires in COVID-19. The method was immunoSEQ multiplex PCR; TCRdb's version includes in-frame clones alone and lacks a portion of them. The data contain about 320,000 clones, approximately 90% of them singletons. Sequenced sample: PBMCs or T cells enriched from blood (not recorded which). These receptors were collected from a woman aged 30 to 39 who had been exposed to COVID-19. Each CDR3 is given with its conserved first and last residue. Each record gives: D gene, J gene, clone size, V gene, CDR3 DNA, CDR3 protein. A D gene is named only where the DNA matches it firmly. Expanded clones get a size class; other rows say once, few or many, or leave the size out.

d_gene: -
j_gene: TRBJ1-6
abundance: -
v_gene: TRBV2
CDR3nt: TGTGCCAGCTTCTATACAGGGAGAGACTCACCCCTCCACTTT
CDR3aa: CASFYTGRDSPLHF

d_gene: -
j_gene: TRBJ2-1
abundance: -
v_gene: TRBV15
CDR3nt: TGTGCCACCAGCAGAGTTTCGGCGGGGTCGGGCAATGAGCAGTTCTTC
CDR3aa: CATSRVSAGSGNEQFF

d_gene: TRBD2
j_gene: TRBJ2-3
abundance: -
v_gene: TRBV10-3
CDR3nt: TGTGCCATCAGTGTGGGACTAGCGGTGAGAGATACGCAGTATTTT
CDR3aa: CAISVGLAVRDTQYF

d_gene: TRBD1
j_gene: TRBJ2-7
abundance: -
v_gene: TRBV4-3
CDR3nt: TGCGCCAGCAGCCAAGATTTGGGGACAGGGAAATACGAGCAGTACTTC
CDR3aa: CASSQDLGTGKYEQYF

d_gene: TRBD2
j_gene: TRBJ2-5
abundance: -
v_gene: TRBV7-9
CDR3nt: TGTGCCAGCAGCTCATTAGCGGGGGCCGACCAAGAGACCCAGTACTTC
CDR3aa: CASSSLAGADQETQYF

d_gene: -
j_gene: TRBJ1-3
abundance: -
v_gene: TRBV24-1
CDR3nt: TGTGCCACCAGTGATTATAGTACGATTTCTGGAAACACCATATATTTT
CDR3aa: CATSDYSTISGNTIYF

d_gene: -
j_gene: TRBJ1-4
abundance: -
v_gene: TRBV2
CDR3nt: TGTGCCAGCAGTATCCACAGGGTAGGGAATGAAAAACTGTTTTTT
CDR3aa: CASSIHRVGNEKLFF

d_gene: TRBD1
j_gene: TRBJ1-2
abundance: -
v_gene: TRBV6-2/TRBV6-3
CDR3nt: TGTGCCAGCAGTCGGGACAGGGGTCTGAGCTACACCTTC
CDR3aa: CASSRDRGLSYTF

d_gene: -
j_gene: TRBJ1-1
abundance: once
v_gene: TRBV6-5
CDR3nt: TGTGCCAGCGGCCGATGGCAGAACACTGAAGCTTTCTTT
CDR3aa: CASGRWQNTEAFF

d_gene: -
j_gene: TRBJ2-3
abundance: -
v_gene: TRBV28
CDR3nt: TGTGCCAGCAGTTTTAGGAGCCCTGGCACAGATACGCAGTATTTT
CDR3aa: CASSFRSPGTDTQYF

d_gene: TRBD2
j_gene: TRBJ2-1
abundance: -
v_gene: TRBV19
CDR3nt: TGTGCCAGTAGTATGGCTAGCGGGGGGCCATTCAATGAGCAGTTCTTC
CDR3aa: CASSMASGGPFNEQFF

d_gene: -
j_gene: TRBJ1-2
abundance: -
v_gene: TRBV11-2
CDR3nt: TGTGCCAGCAGCTTAGGACCCGGAGGCTATGGCTACACCTTC
CDR3aa: CASSLGPGGYGYTF

d_gene: TRBD1
j_gene: TRBJ2-7
abundance: -
v_gene: TRBV11-2
CDR3nt: TGTGCCAGCAGCTTAGGGACAGGGGGCCCCCACGAGCAGTACTTC
CDR3aa: CASSLGTGGPHEQYF

d_gene: -
j_gene: TRBJ1-2
abundance: -
v_gene: TRBV6-5
CDR3nt: TGTGCCAGCAGTTCCCCAGGGTATTATGGCTACACCTTC
CDR3aa: CASSSPGYYGYTF

d_gene: TRBD1
j_gene: TRBJ2-1
abundance: -
v_gene: TRBV19
CDR3nt: TGTGCCAGTAGTAGGACAGGGAACAATGAGCAGTTCTTC
CDR3aa: CASSRTGNNEQFF

d_gene: TRBD2
j_gene: TRBJ2-7
abundance: -
v_gene: TRBV7-2
CDR3nt: TGTGCCAGCAGCTTAGCGAGGGGTAGCGGGGAGACCTACGAGCAGTACTTC
CDR3aa: CASSLARGSGETYEQYF

d_gene: TRBD2
j_gene: TRBJ2-7
abundance: -
v_gene: TRBV19
CDR3nt: TGTGCCAGTAGTATAGATCGGGGGGGCGGGAGCTACGAGCAGTACTTC
CDR3aa: CASSIDRGGGSYEQYF

d_gene: -
j_gene: TRBJ1-2
abundance: -
v_gene: TRBV14
CDR3nt: TGTGCCAGCAGCTTGACATTGGGCTATGGCTACACCTTC
CDR3aa: CASSLTLGYGYTF

d_gene: -
j_gene: TRBJ1-6
abundance: -
v_gene: TRBV3-1/TRBV3-2
CDR3nt: TGTGCCAGCAGCCAAGCCAGTAATTCACCCCTCCACTTT
CDR3aa: CASSQASNSPLHF

d_gene: -
j_gene: TRBJ2-6
abundance: -
v_gene: TRBV19
CDR3nt: TGTGCCAGTACCGGTCGTTTCTCTGGGGCCAACGTCCTGACTTTC
CDR3aa: CASTGRFSGANVLTF

d_gene: -
j_gene: TRBJ1-5
abundance: once
v_gene: TRBV6-5
CDR3nt: TGTGCCAGCAGCCAAACAGTTAATCAGCCCCAGCATTTT
CDR3aa: CASSQTVNQPQHF

d_gene: TRBD1
j_gene: TRBJ1-2
abundance: -
v_gene: TRBV4-1
CDR3nt: TGCGCCAGCAGCCAAGACAGGGGGCTTAACTATGGCTACACCTTC
CDR3aa: CASSQDRGLNYGYTF

d_gene: TRBD1
j_gene: TRBJ1-1
abundance: -
v_gene: TRBV5-1
CDR3nt: TGCGCCAGCAGCTTGAGGGGACAGGGTAACACTGAAGCTTTCTTT
CDR3aa: CASSLRGQGNTEAFF

d_gene: TRBD1
j_gene: TRBJ1-3
abundance: -
v_gene: TRBV2
CDR3nt: TGTGCCAGCAGGGTCGTCGGGACAGGGATCTCTGGAAACACCATATATTTT
CDR3aa: CASRVVGTGISGNTIYF

d_gene: -
j_gene: TRBJ1-1
abundance: -
v_gene: TRBV21-1
CDR3nt: TGTGCCAGCAGCTACTTCAGGGTTGATGAAGCTTTCTTT
CDR3aa: CASSYFRVDEAFF

d_gene: -
j_gene: TRBJ1-5
abundance: -
v_gene: TRBV5-1
CDR3nt: TGCGCCAGCAGCTTCCAGGGTAACAATCAGCCCCAGCATTTT
CDR3aa: CASSFQGNNQPQHF

d_gene: TRBD1
j_gene: TRBJ1-2
abundance: few
v_gene: TRBV12-3/TRBV12-4
CDR3nt: TGTGCAACCGCAGGGGGCGGGAGGGGTGGCTACACCTTC
CDR3aa: CATAGGGRGGYTF

d_gene: -
j_gene: TRBJ1-5
abundance: -
v_gene: TRBV30
CDR3nt: TGTGCCTGGAGTGTAAGGGGGTGGGGCCTGGATAGAAGACAGCCCCAGCATTTT
CDR3aa: CAWSVRGWGLDRRQPQHF

d_gene: -
j_gene: TRBJ2-5
abundance: once
v_gene: TRBV4-2
CDR3nt: TGTGCCAGCAGCCATGATAGGACTTTTCAAGAGACCCAGTACTTC
CDR3aa: CASSHDRTFQETQYF

d_gene: -
j_gene: TRBJ2-2
abundance: -
v_gene: TRBV6-5
CDR3nt: TGTGCCAGACGGAGTGCGGCGAACACCGGGGAGCTGTTTTTT
CDR3aa: CARRSAANTGELFF

d_gene: TRBD1
j_gene: TRBJ1-1
abundance: -
v_gene: TRBV29-1
CDR3nt: TGCAGCGTGGCGACAGGGTTGAACACTGAAGCTTTCTTT
CDR3aa: CSVATGLNTEAFF